Following are 24 T cell receptor beta chains from one sample sequenced in a study of tumor T cells in aggressive B-cell lymphoma (dated by TCRdb to 2017 to 2019). Library construction relied on the immunoSEQ multiplex PCR assay. In TCRdb, the immuneACCESS table is reduced to in-frame sequences with V and J assigned. These tables do not hold every clone; where another copy was compared, an unresolved V gene accounts for under half, and the others remain unexplained. Across this sample there are about 6,600 clones, with approximately 91% seen only once. The top ten clonotypes cover approximately 3.1% of the sample. Sequencing was performed on tumor tissue. The receptor set was obtained from an adult with diffuse large B cell lymphoma. Some clones in this sample may be carry-over from other donors' samples.

The chain combines TRBV4-1 with TRBJ1-1; unclear D gene. The CDR3 length is 14 residues. Per germline, CDR1 MGHRA and CDR2 YSYEKL. V lost 4 bases and J lost 1, with 10 bases in between. The CDR3: CASSPYATNTEAFF. The CDR3 DNA reads TGCGCCAGCAGCCCATACGCTACGAACACTGAAGCTTTCTTT.

The chain recombines TRBV7-3 with TRBJ2-7; tentatively, D is TRBD2 (8 bases). Germline V gene lookup returns CDR1 SGHTA and CDR2 FQGTGA. V was trimmed by 4 bases and J by 5 bases, leaving 21 bases between them. The CDR3 is made up of 16 amino acids. The CDR3 coding sequence is TGTGCCAGCAGCTCCACAGGGGTTGCGGGGGGCCACGAGCAGTACTTC. Its protein product is CASSSTGVAGGHEQYF.

The chain couples TRBV11-3 to TRBJ1-1; D is possibly TRBD1 (5 bases). Germline lookup yields CDR1 SGHNT and CDR2 YENEEA. Deletions cut 5 bases from V and 4 bases from J, with 11 bases between. CDR3 length: 13 residues. In nucleotides, the CDR3 is TGTGCCAGCAGCACCAGGGAGGGCACTGAAGCTTTCTTT. Translation: CASSTREGTEAFF.

As DNA, the CDR3 is TGCACCAGCAGCCAAAGACCTAGCGGGAGGTCCCAAGAGACCCAGTACTTC. Protein: CTSSQRPSGRSQETQYF. The gene calls are TRBV1 and TRBJ2-5; the table's D call, TRBD2, was not checked against the DNA. TRBV1 represents a pseudogene. CDR3 length: 17 amino acids.

This clone occurred once. V and J are TRBV5-1 and TRBJ2-5; TRBD2 matches 7 bases. The J segment lost 5 bases and the V segment lost 3 bases, leaving 7 bases of the junction unmatched. The CDR3 consists of 14 residues. Germline values: CDR1 SGHRS, CDR2 YFSETQ. The CDR3 sequence: CASSWAAGRETQYF. In DNA, the CDR3 is TGCGCCAGCAGCTGGGCAGCGGGAAGGGAGACCCAGTACTTC.

J is TRBJ2-7 and V is TRBV7-6, with 7 bases matching TRBD2. The V and J ends lost 0 bases and 2 bases, in that order; junction bases with no gene match: 1. CDR1 and CDR2 (germline): SGHVS, FNYEAQ. The CDR3 sequence is 14 residues long. The CDR3 is CASSLAGGAYEQYF. DNA for the CDR3: TGTGCCAGCAGCTTAGCGGGAGGGGCCTACGAGCAGTACTTC.

A single count supports this clone. The V call is TRBV9, the J call TRBJ2-3; TRBD2 agrees at 14 bases. Germline-derived CDR1 and CDR2 are SGDLS and YYNGEE. This CDR3 is 19 amino acids long. Trimming at V came to 0 bases and at J to 3 bases, leaving 9 bases not matched to a gene. The CDR3 bases are TGTGCCAGCAGCGTAGGGGCGACTAGCGGGGGGGCGTGGACAGATACGCAGTATTTT. Protein sequence: CASSVGATSGGAWTDTQYF.

The V and J genes are TRBV27 and TRBJ1-2; D is possibly TRBD1 (5 bases). The CDR3 totals 17 residues. V was trimmed by 0 bases and J by 0 bases, leaving 14 bases between them. CDR1 MNHEY and CDR2 SMNVEV come from the germline V gene (reference sequence). The DNA of the CDR3 is TGTGCCAGCAGTTTATCTCCCCCGATAGGGGCTAACTATGGCTACACCTTC. Encoded protein: CASSLSPPIGANYGYTF.

The gene calls are TRBV5-4 and TRBJ2-7; D perhaps matches TRBD1 (5 bases). The CDR3 loop spans 14 amino acids. V lost 4 bases to trimming and J lost 1 base, with 12 bases between them. Germline lookup yields CDR1 SGHNT and CDR2 YYREEE (reference sequence). The chain's CDR3 is CASSPGWSSYEQYF. The CDR3 coding sequence is TGTGCCAGCAGCCCAGGGTGGTCGTCCTACGAGCAGTACTTC.

V gene TRBV7-9 combines with J gene TRBJ2-7; 11 nucleotides line up with TRBD1. The germline gives CDR1 SEHNR, CDR2 FQNEAQ (reference sequence). The CDR3 is made up of 17 amino acids. V lost 0 bases and J lost 5; bases outside the gene matches: 9. The DNA for the CDR3 is TGTGCCAGCAGCTTAGCTTCCGGGACAGGGGGTTACGACGAGCAGTACTTC. Protein: CASSLASGTGGYDEQYF.

In this sample, this clone turned up once. The chain is built from TRBV5-1 and TRBJ1-1, with no clear D. The germline V gene has CDR1 SGHRS and CDR2 YFSETQ. The CDR3 consists of 15 residues. Between the trimmed V and J ends, which lost 4 bases and 3 bases, there was a span of 16 bases. The CDR3 protein is CASSSGEISHTEAFF. In DNA, the CDR3 is TGCGCCAGCAGCAGCGGGGAGATTAGCCACACTGAAGCTTTCTTT.

V and J are TRBV5-1 and TRBJ1-1; tentatively, D is TRBD1 (6 bases). The CDR3 has 12 residues. The V and J ends lost 4 bases and 7 bases respectively, with 11 bases between them. Germline V lookup: CDR1 SGHRS, CDR2 YFSETQ. Written as DNA, the CDR3 is TGCGCCAGCAGCGTTACAGGGAGTGAAGCTTTCTTT. It specifies CASSVTGSEAFF.

Comment on this clone: Additional DNA sequences in this sample encode the identical CDR3. This rearrangement joins TRBV5-4 to TRBJ2-7, with TRBD1 identical over 9 bases. The CDR3 spans 14 residues. The germline V gene has CDR1 SGHNT and CDR2 YYREEE (reference sequence). The trim removed 3 bases at V and 3 bases at J, leaving 4 bases unmatched. CDR3 coding DNA: TGTGCCAGCAGCTGGACAGGGGCGGACTACGAGCAGTACTTC. It codes for CASSWTGADYEQYF.

The sample holds one count of this clone. V usage is TRBV5-5 and J usage is TRBJ1-6; 7 bases are a match to TRBD1. Germline trimming cut 4 bases from V and 6 bases from J; bases unmatched to any gene: 10. This CDR3 comprises 16 residues. CDR1 is SGHKS and CDR2 is YYEKEE in the germline V gene (reference sequence). The CDR3 DNA reads TGTGCCAGCAGCCTGCGGTTGACAGGGCTTAATTCACCCCTCCACTTT. This gives the protein CASSLRLTGLNSPLHF.

The genes are TRBV9 and TRBJ2-7, with a possible D match to TRBD2 (7 bases). Trimming stripped 3 bases from V and 3 bases from J, with 19 bases between. There are 16 residues in the CDR3. From germline, CDR1 is SGDLS and CDR2 YYNGEE. The CDR3 DNA is TGTGCCAGCAGCGGAGGGGGGGGCAGGACTAACTACGAGCAGTACTTC. Its translation is CASSGGGGRTNYEQYF.

The rearrangement joins TRBV28 to TRBJ2-7; D is unclear. CDR1 and CDR2 from the germline V gene are MDHEN and SYDVKM. V lost 2 bases, J lost 3 bases, and 8 bases lay in between. The CDR3 has 13 amino acids. Here the CDR3 DNA reads TGTGCCAGCAGTTTAATCCCAGACTACGAGCAGTACTTC. It encodes CASSLIPDYEQYF. Combining the CDR3 with reference TRBV28 and TRBJ2-7 gives the whole variable domain DVKVTQSSRYLVKRTGEKVFLECVQDMDHENMFWYRQDPGLGLRLIYFSYDVKMKEKGDIPEGYSVSREKKERFSLILESASTNQTSMYLCASSLIPDYEQYFGPGTRLTVT.

The chain is built from TRBV4-3 and TRBJ1-3; 8 nucleotides match TRBD1. Germline lookup yields CDR1 LGHNA and CDR2 YSLEER. Germline trimming cut 0 bases from V and 7 bases from J; bases unmatched to any gene: 20. CDR3 length: 20 residues. CDR3 loop: CASSQESGVTWTGSGNTIYF. The CDR3 DNA reads TGCGCCAGCAGCCAAGAATCTGGGGTGACCTGGACAGGGTCGGGGAACACCATATATTTT.

CDR3: CATSRPKTGVKESNQPQHF. The CDR3 DNA reads TGTGCCACCAGCAGACCTAAGACAGGGGTGAAGGAAAGCAATCAGCCCCAGCATTTT. The chain combines TRBV15 with TRBJ1-5; 8 bases agree with TRBD1. Germline-derived CDR1 and CDR2 are LNHNV and YYDKDF (reference sequence). Germline trimming cut 2 bases from V and 1 base from J; bases unmatched to any gene: 13. The CDR3 runs to 19 residues. The whole variable domain, remainder taken from reference TRBV15 and TRBJ1-5, is DAMVIQNPRYQVTQFGKPVTLSCSQTLNHNVMYWYQQKSSQAPKLLFHYYDKDFNNEADTPDNFQSRRPNTSFCFLDIRSPGLGDTAMYLCATSRPKTGVKESNQPQHFGDGTRLSIL.

This chain uses TRBV27 with TRBJ2-7; TRBD2 aligns across 10 bases. Trimming at V came to 6 bases and at J to 5 bases, leaving 10 bases not matched to a gene. There are 15 residues in the CDR3. CDR1 MNHEY and CDR2 SMNVEV come from the germline V gene (reference sequence). The DNA for the CDR3 is TGTGCCAGCAGCCTTGTGTGGACTAGCGGCGACGAGCAGTACTTC. Translation: CASSLVWTSGDEQYF.

This chain links TRBV6-6 with TRBJ2-7; D is unresolved. Germline V gene sequence: CDR1 MNHNY, CDR2 SVGAGI (reference sequence). Trimming took 0 bases from V and 2 from J, leaving 5 bases between them. The CDR3 has 13 amino acids. The CDR3 DNA reads TGTGCCAGCAGTTACTCACAACCCTACGAGCAGTACTTC. This translates into CASSYSQPYEQYF.

This clone was detected only a few times. The V call is TRBV4-1, the J call TRBJ1-5, with 8 bases identical to TRBD1. V trimming: 0 bases; J trimming: 5 bases; junction bases outside the gene matches: 3. Germline CDR1 reads MGHRA; CDR2 reads YSYEKL. This CDR3 has 15 residues. In DNA, the CDR3 is TGCGCCAGCAGCCAAGATAGGACAGGGCATCAGCCCCAGCATTTT. Protein product: CASSQDRTGHQPQHF.

The rearrangement uses TRBV5-1 and TRBJ2-3; 13 nucleotides agree with TRBD2. After removal of 4 bases from V and 10 bases from J, the junction contained 9 bases not matched to a gene. This CDR3 comprises 15 residues. Germline-derived CDR1 and CDR2 are SGHRS and YFSETQ. CDR3 in DNA: TGCGCCAGCAGCCCATGGACTAGCGGGGGTGGGGCGCAGTATTTT. It specifies CASSPWTSGGGAQYF.

In its sample, this clone was seen once. The rearrangement links TRBV23-1 to TRBJ1-1, with D hard to call. TRBV23-1 is an ORF; its function is uncertain. This CDR3 is 14 amino acids long. Between the trimmed V and J ends, which lost 5 bases and 1 base, there was a span of 11 bases. This chain's CDR3 is CASSRPTGNTEAFF. The CDR3 nucleotides read TGCGCCAGCAGTAGACCGACGGGGAACACTGAAGCTTTCTTT.

This rearrangement joins TRBV6-5 to TRBJ2-5, with D possibly TRBD1 on 6 matching bases. V was shortened by 7 bases and J by 4 bases, with 13 bases between the two germline ends. Per germline, CDR1 MNHEY and CDR2 SVGAGI. This CDR3 has 13 residues. For the CDR3, the DNA is TGTGCCAGCACCCAAGGGGGTGGAGAGACCCAGTACTTC. The encoded protein is CASTQGGGETQYF.